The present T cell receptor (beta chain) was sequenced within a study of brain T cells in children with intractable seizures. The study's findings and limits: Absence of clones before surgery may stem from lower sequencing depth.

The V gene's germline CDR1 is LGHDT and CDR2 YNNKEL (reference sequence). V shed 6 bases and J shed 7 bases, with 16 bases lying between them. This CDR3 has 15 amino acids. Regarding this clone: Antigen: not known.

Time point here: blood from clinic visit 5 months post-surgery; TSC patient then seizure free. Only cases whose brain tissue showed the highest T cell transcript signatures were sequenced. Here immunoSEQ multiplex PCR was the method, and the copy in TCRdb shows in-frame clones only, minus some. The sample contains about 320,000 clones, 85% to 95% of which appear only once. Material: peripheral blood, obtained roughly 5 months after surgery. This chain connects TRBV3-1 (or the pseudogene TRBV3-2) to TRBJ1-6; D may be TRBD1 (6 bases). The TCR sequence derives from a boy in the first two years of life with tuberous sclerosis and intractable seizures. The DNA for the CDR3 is TGTGCCAGCAGGGACAGTTCTTCACGGAATTCACCCCTCCACTTT. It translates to CASRDSSSRNSPLHF.